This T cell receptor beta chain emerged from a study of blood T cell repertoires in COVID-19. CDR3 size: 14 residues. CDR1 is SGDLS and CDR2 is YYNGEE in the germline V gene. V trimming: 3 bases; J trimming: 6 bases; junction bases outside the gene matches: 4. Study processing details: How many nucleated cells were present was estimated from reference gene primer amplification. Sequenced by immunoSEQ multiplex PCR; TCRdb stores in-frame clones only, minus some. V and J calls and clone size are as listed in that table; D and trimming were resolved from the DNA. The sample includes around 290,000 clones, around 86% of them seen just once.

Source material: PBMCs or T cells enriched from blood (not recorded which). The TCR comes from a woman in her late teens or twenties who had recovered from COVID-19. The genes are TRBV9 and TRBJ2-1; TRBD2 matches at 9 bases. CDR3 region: CASSAGTSSNEQFF. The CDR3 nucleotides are TGTGCCAGCAGCGCTGGGACTAGCTCCAATGAGCAGTTCTTC.